The present TCR beta chain was sequenced within a study of shared clonotypes between healthy human individuals. The sample holds one count of this clone. No antigen is known for it. Measured with immunoSEQ multiplex PCR; TCRdb has only the in-frame clones, and not every one. This table holds approximately 720,000 clones, about 91% found once. Cells designated naive CD8 were CD45RO-negative and were positively selected for CCR7, with terminally differentiated effector memory CD45RA+ cells excluded. There were no recent acute infections or vaccinations among the donors, who were healthy HIV-negative adults. General observations from the study: Sharing across four donors was highest in naive CD4 (roughly 5%) and lowest in memory CD8 (around 0.4%).

The specimen sequenced was naive CD8+ T cells sorted from blood. The sequence was collected from a man aged 30 to 45 in good health.

The DNA for the CDR3 is TGTGCCAGTAGTCCAGTGGGACTAGCGGGAATCTACAATGAGCAGTTCTTC. It specifies CASSPVGLAGIYNEQFF. This sequence joins TRBV19 and TRBJ2-1; TRBD2 matches 13 bases. Per germline, CDR1 LNHDA and CDR2 SQIVND (reference sequence). The CDR3 has 17 residues. V gave up 5 bases and J gave up 3 bases; unmatched junction bases: 7.